This T cell receptor beta chain was captured in a study of response to subunit inactivated influenza vaccine. General study points: Authors suggested that a seasonal influenza vaccination recruits few new T cells each time.

A single record per CDR3 protein comes from TCRdb applying MiXCR to the RT-PCR reads. The data contain approximately 500,000 distinct CDR3 sequences, approximately 13% of them seen just once; the ten biggest clones take up less than 15%. A note on this clonotype: Its antigen is as yet unknown.

Trimming took off 3 bases at V and 8 bases at J, with 16 bases between the two ends. The CDR3 is 15 residues long. Germline V CDR1 and CDR2: LGHNA, YSLEER. Sequenced here: PBMCs from blood, sampled 40 to 50 days after vaccination. This receptor was identified in a man aged 50 to 60 who received an inactivated influenza vaccine. The rearrangement uses TRBV4-3 and TRBJ1-4, with D possibly being TRBD1 (5 bases). The CDR3, as DNA: TGCGCCAGCAGCCATCGGGGCTCCCGGGAGGAAAAACTGTTTTTT. Translating gives CASSHRGSREEKLFF.